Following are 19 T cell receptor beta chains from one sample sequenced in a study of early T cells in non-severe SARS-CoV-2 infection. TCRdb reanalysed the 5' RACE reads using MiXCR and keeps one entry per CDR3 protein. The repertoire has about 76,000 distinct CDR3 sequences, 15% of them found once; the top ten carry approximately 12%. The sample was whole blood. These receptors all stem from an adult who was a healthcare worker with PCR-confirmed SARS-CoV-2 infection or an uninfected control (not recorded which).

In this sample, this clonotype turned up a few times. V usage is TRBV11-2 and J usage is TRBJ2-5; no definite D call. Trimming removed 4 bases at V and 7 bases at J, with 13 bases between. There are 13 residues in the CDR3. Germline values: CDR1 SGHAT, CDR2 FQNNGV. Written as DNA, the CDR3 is TGTGCCAGCAGCTCCAGGACCCCCCCGACCCAGTACTTC. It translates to CASSSRTPPTQYF.

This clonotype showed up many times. The CDR3 DNA reads TGTGCCAGCAGTTCCTTAGAAGCTAGCGGGAACTACGAGCAGTACTTC. Translated, it gives CASSSLEASGNYEQYF. This chain uses TRBV28 with TRBJ2-7, with TRBD2 matching 9 bases. V was pared by 4 bases and J by 3 bases, with 10 bases of the junction left unmatched. The CDR3 extends over 16 amino acids. The germline V gene has CDR1 MDHEN and CDR2 SYDVKM.

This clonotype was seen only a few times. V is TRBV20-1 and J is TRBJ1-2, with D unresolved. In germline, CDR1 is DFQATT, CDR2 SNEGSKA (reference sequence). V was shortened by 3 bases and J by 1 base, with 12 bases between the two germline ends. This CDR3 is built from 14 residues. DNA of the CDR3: TGCAGTGCTAGCGGAGGGTTGGGTAACTATGGCTACACCTTC. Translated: CSASGGLGNYGYTF.

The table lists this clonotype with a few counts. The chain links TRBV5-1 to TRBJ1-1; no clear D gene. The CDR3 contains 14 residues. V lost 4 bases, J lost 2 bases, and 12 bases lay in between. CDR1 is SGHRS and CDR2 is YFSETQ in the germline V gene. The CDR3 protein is CASSGGTINTEAFF. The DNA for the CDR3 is TGCGCCAGCAGCGGAGGCACAATTAACACTGAAGCTTTCTTT.

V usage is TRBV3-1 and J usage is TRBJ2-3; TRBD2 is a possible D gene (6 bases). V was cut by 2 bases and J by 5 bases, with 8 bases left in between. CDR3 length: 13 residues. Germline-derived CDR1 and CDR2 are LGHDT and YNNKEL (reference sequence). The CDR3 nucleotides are TGTGCCAGCAGCCAATCAGCGGGAGATACGCAGTATTTT. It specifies CASSQSAGDTQYF.

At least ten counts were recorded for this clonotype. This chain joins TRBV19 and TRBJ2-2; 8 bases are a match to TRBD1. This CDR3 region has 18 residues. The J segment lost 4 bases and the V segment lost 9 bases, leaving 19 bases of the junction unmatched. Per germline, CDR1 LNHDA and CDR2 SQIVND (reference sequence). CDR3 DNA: TGTGCCAGCCGGCGGGCCCGTAGATCACAGGGGGGCACCGGGGAGCTGTTTTTT. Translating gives CASRRARRSQGGTGELFF.

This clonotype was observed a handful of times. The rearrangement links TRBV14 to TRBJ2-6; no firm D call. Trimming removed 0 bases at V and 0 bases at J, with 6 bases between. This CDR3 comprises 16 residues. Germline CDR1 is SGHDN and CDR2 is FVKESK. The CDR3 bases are TGTGCCAGCAGCCAAGACACCAGCTCTGGGGCCAACGTCCTGACTTTC. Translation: CASSQDTSSGANVLTF.

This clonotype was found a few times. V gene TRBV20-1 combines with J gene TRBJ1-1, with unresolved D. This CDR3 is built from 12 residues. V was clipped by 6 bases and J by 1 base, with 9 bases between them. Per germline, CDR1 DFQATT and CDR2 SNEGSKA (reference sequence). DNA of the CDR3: TGCAGTGCCCATGACGGGAACACTGAAGCTTTCTTT. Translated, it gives CSAHDGNTEAFF.

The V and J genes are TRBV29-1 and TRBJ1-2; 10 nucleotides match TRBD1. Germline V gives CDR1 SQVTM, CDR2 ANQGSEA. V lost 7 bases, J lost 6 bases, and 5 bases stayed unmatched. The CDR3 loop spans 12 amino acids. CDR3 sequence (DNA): TGCAGCGAATATGGACAGGGGGATGGCTACACCTTC. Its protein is CSEYGQGDGYTF.

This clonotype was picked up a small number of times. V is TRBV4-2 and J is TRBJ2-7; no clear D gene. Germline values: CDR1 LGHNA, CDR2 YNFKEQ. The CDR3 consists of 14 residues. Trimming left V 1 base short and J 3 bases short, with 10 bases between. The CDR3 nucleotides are TGTGCCAGCAGCCAAGGGGTCGGTCGCTACGAGCAGTACTTC. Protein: CASSQGVGRYEQYF.

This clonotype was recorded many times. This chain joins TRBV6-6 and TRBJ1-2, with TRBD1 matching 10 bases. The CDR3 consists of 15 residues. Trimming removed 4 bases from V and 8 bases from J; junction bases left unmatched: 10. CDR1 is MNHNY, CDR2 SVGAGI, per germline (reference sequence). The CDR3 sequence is CASSSSGTGERGYTF. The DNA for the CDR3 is TGTGCCAGCAGTTCCTCGGGGACAGGGGAAAGGGGCTACACCTTC.

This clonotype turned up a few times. The CDR3 DNA is TGCGCCAGCAGTACCGCGAACACCGGGGAGCTGTTTTTT. Its translation is CASSTANTGELFF. This chain joins TRBV5-1 and TRBJ2-2; D ambiguous. Germline V gene data show CDR1 as SGHRS and CDR2 as YFSETQ. V shed 5 bases and J shed 0 bases, with 5 bases lying between them. The CDR3 runs to 13 residues.

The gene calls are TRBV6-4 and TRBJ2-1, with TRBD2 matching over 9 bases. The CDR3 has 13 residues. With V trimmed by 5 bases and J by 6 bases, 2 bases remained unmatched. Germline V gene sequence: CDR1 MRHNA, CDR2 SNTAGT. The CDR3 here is CASSRTSVNEQFF. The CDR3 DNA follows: TGTGCCAGCAGTCGGACTAGCGTCAATGAGCAGTTCTTC.

CDR3 amino acids: CSVGVTEAFF. The CDR3 DNA sequence: TGCAGCGTTGGAGTCACTGAAGCTTTCTTT. The V and J genes are TRBV29-1 and TRBJ1-1; no definite D call. V was clipped by 4 bases and J by 4 bases, with 4 bases between them. Germline V gene lookup returns CDR1 SQVTM and CDR2 ANQGSEA. The length of the CDR3 is 10 residues.

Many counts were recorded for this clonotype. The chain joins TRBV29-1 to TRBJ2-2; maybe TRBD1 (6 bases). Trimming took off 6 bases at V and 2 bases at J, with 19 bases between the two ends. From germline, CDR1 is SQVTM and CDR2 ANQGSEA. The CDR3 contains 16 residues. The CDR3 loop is CSVTPVQGRNTGELFF. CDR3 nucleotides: TGCAGCGTCACCCCCGTACAGGGTAGAAACACCGGGGAGCTGTTTTTT.

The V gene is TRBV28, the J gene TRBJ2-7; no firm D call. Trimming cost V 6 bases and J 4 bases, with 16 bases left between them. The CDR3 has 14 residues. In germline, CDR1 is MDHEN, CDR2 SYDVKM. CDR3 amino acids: CASSIDWREYEQYF. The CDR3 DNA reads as TGTGCCAGCAGCATCGACTGGCGAGAGTACGAGCAGTACTTC.

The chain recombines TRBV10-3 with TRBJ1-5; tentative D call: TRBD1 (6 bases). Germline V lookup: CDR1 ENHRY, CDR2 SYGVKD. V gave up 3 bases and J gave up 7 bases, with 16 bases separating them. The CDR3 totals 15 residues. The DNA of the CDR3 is TGTGCCATCAGTGAAGCAGGGGTGGTCAACCAGCCCCAGCATTTT. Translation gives CAISEAGVVNQPQHF.

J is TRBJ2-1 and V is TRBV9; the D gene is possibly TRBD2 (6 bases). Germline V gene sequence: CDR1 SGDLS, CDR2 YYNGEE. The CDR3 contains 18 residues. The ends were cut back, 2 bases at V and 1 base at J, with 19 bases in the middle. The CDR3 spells CASSVIPEGAGSYNEQFF. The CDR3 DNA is TGTGCCAGCAGCGTTATTCCGGAAGGGGCGGGATCCTACAATGAGCAGTTCTTC.

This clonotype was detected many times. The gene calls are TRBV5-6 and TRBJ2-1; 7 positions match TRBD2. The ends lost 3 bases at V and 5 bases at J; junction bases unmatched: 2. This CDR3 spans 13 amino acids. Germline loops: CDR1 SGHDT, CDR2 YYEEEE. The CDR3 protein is CASSWDYNNEQFF. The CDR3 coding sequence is TGTGCCAGCAGCTGGGACTATAACAATGAGCAGTTCTTC.